The 4 T cell receptor beta chains in this list originate from one sample, sequenced in a study of cytotoxic CD8 clonotypes in ibrutinib-treated CLL. Profiling relied on immunoSEQ multiplex PCR, and the TCRdb table lists in-frame clones only, not all of them. The top ten clones hold 10% to 12% of a sample with 130,000 to 150,000 clones, 80% to 95% of them seen once. Sequences were derived from PBMCs, sampled after 12 months of ibrutinib treatment. These receptors all stem from a human donor with chronic lymphocytic leukemia.

The gene calls are TRBV19 and TRBJ2-5; D not resolved. The germline gives CDR1 LNHDA, CDR2 SQIVND (reference sequence). CDR3 size: 14 residues. The germline V and J ends were trimmed by 6 bases and 1 base, with 12 bases remaining between them. CDR3 coding DNA: TGTGCCAGTAGGGCAGTCGCTAGCCAAGAGACCCAGTACTTC. This gives the protein CASRAVASQETQYF.

The chain carries TRBV7-6 and TRBJ2-1; no reliable D call. The CDR3 extends over 16 amino acids. Germline CDR1 is SGHVS and CDR2 is FNYEAQ. Trimming stripped 1 base from V and 2 bases from J, with 12 bases between. The CDR3 here is CASSLGGGKAYNEQFF. As DNA, the CDR3 is TGTGCCAGCAGCTTAGGGGGTGGTAAGGCCTACAATGAGCAGTTCTTC.

About this clone itself: Distinct nucleotide sequences in the sample also encode this CDR3. The chain links TRBV27 to TRBJ2-2, with 7 nucleotides matching TRBD2. This CDR3 has 16 residues. Germline V gives CDR1 MNHEY, CDR2 SMNVEV (reference sequence). With V trimmed by 2 bases and J by 4 bases, 7 bases remained unmatched. The DNA of the CDR3 is TGTGCCAGCAGTTTAGTTAGGACGGGGGGCACCGGGGAGCTGTTTTTT. Its protein product is CASSLVRTGGTGELFF.

The chain links TRBV27 to TRBJ2-1; 11 nucleotides agree with TRBD2. Trimming at V came to 0 bases and at J to 4 bases, leaving 8 bases not matched to a gene. The germline V gene has CDR1 MNHEY and CDR2 SMNVEV (reference sequence). The CDR3 loop spans 18 amino acids. The CDR3 sequence: CASSLSPTGTSGYNEQFF. DNA for the CDR3: TGTGCCAGCAGTTTATCGCCAACCGGGACTAGCGGTTACAATGAGCAGTTCTTC.